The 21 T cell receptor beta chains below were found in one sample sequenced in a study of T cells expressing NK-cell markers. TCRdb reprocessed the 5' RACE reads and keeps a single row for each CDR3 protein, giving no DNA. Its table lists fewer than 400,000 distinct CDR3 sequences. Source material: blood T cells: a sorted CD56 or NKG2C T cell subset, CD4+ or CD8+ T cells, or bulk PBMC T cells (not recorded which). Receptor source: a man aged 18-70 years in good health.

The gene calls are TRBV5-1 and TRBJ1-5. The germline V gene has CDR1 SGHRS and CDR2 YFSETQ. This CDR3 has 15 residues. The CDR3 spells CASSPGGGAGQPQHF.

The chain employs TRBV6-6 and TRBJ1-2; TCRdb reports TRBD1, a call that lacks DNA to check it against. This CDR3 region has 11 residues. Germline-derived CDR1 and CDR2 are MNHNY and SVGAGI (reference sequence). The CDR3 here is CASSTGNGYTF.

The CDR3 here is CASSRTGINNSPLHF. The V and J genes are TRBV7-9 and TRBJ1-6; absent DNA, TCRdb's TRBD1 call cannot be checked. In germline, CDR1 is SEHNR, CDR2 FQNEAQ (reference sequence). The CDR3 has 15 residues.

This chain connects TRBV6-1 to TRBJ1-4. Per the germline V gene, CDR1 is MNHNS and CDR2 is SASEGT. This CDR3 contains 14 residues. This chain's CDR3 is CASTQLRSNEKLFF.

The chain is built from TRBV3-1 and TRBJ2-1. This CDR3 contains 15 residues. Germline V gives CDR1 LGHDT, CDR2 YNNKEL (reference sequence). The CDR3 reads CASSQDSPGYNEQFF.

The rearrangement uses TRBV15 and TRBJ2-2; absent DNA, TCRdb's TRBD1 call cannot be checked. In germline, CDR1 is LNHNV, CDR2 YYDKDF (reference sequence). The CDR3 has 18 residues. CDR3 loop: CATSGWDRSFRDTGELFF.

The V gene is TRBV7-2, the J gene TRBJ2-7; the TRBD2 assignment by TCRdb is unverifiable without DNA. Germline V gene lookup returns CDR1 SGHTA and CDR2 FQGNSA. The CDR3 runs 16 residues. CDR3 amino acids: CASSRGTSGGANEQYF. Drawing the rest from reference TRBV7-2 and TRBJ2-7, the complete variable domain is GAGVSQSPSNKVTEKGKDVELRCDPISGHTALYWYRQSLGQGLEFLIYFQGNSAPDKSGLPSDRFSAERTGGSVSTLTIQRTQQEDSAVYLCASSRGTSGGANEQYFGPGTRLTVT.

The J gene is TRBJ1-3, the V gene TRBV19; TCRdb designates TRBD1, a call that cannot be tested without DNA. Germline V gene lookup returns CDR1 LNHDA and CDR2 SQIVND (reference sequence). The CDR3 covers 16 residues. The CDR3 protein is CASSPYYVGAGNTIYF. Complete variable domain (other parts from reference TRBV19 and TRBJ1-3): DGGITQSPKYLFRKEGQNVTLSCEQNLNHDAMYWYRQDPGQGLRLIYYSQIVNDFQKGDIAEGYSVSREKKESFPLTVTSAQKNPTAFYLCASSPYYVGAGNTIYFGEGSWLTVV.

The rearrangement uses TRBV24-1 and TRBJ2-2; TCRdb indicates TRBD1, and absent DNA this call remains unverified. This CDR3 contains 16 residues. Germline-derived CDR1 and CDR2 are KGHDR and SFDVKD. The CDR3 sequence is CATSDVDRGGPGELFF.

The CDR3 loop reads CASSYSSVAGEDEQYF. The chain is built from TRBV5-1 and TRBJ2-7; TCRdb's assignment of TRBD2 cannot be checked, as there is no DNA. Germline CDR1 is SGHRS and CDR2 is YFSETQ. This CDR3 comprises 16 residues.

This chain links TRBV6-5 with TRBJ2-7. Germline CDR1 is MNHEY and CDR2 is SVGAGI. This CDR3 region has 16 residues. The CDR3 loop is CASSYSESSQSYEQYF.

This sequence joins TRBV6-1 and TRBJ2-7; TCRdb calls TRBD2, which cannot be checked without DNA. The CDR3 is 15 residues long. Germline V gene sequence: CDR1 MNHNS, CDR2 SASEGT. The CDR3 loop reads CASRQSGVPSYEQYF.

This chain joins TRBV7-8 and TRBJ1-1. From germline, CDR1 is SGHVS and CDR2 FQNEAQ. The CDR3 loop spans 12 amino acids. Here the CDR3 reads CASSLHITEAFF.

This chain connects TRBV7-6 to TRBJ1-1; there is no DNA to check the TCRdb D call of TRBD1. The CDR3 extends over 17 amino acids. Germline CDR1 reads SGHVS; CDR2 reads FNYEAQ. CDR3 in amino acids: CASSLAQSGGRNTEAFF.

CDR3: CASSQGLANPYEQYF. This chain connects TRBV7-2 to TRBJ2-7; absent DNA, TCRdb's TRBD2 call cannot be checked. CDR3 length equals 15 residues. CDR1 and CDR2 from the germline V gene are SGHTA and FQGNSA.

CDR3 amino acids: CASTPRGGRVVDEQFF. This chain joins TRBV19 and TRBJ2-1; TCRdb returns TRBD1, unconfirmable since there is no DNA. The CDR3 is 16 residues long. From germline, CDR1 is LNHDA and CDR2 SQIVND (reference sequence).

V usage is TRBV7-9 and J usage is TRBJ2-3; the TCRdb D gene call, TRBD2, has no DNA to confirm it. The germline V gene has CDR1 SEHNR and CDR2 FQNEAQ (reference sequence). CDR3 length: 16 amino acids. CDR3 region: CASSFGTSKWGDTQYF. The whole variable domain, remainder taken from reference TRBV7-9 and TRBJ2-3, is DTGVSQNPRHKITKRGQNVTFRCDPISEHNRLYWYRQTLGQGPEFLTYFQNEAQLEKSRLLSDRFSAERPKGSFSTLEIQRTEQGDSAMYLCASSFGTSKWGDTQYFGPGTRLTVL.

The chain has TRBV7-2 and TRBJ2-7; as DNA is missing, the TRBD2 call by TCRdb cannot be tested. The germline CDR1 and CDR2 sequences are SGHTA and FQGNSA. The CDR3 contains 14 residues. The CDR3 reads CASSLAMGRDEQYF.

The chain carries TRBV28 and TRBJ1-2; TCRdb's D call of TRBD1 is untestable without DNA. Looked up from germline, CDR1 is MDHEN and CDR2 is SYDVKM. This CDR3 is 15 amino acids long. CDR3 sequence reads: CASSLAGQGFYGYTF.

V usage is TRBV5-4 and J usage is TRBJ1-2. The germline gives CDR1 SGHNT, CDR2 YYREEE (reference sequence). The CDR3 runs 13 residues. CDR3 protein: CASSLPRAYGYTF.

This chain's CDR3 is CASSLTTAYGYTF. This chain joins TRBV7-6 and TRBJ1-2. The CDR3 loop spans 13 amino acids. The V gene's germline CDR1 is SGHVS and CDR2 FNYEAQ.